This TCR beta chain was captured by sequencing in a study of T cell responses to AZD1222 COVID-19 vaccine. Study-wide results and caveats: Seropositive at baseline were only a handful of AZD1222 recipients. Spike-specific TCR breadth and depth were elevated following two AZD1222 doses.

This table comes from immunoSEQ multiplex PCR, and its TCRdb copy is limited to in-frame clones, with some not included. The sample lists 200,000 to 250,000 clones, around 94% occurring once. For this clone: Its antigen is currently unknown.

V lost 8 bases to trimming and J lost 9 bases; unmatched junction nucleotides: 13. The CDR3 loop spans 14 amino acids. Per germline, CDR1 SEHNR and CDR2 FQNEAQ (reference sequence). The chain is built from TRBV7-9 and TRBJ2-1; TRBD2 matches 7 bases. This TCR was sampled from an adult who received the MenACWY meningococcal vaccine as a control. The sample in question was peripheral blood, obtained 28 days after the second dose of the MenACWY control vaccine. CDR3 region: CASLSGEGTFEQFF. The CDR3 DNA follows: TGTGCCAGCTTAAGCGGGGAAGGTACGTTTGAGCAGTTCTTC.